This T cell receptor (beta chain) was identified in a study of CD8 T cells in ankylosing spondylitis. TCRdb redid the calling of the 5' RACE reads with MiXCR, one entry per CDR3 protein. The data contain about 840,000 distinct CDR3 sequences, approximately 12% of them singletons. Study-wide results and limits: A TCR beta motif of about eight highly homologous variants seemed to mark ankylosing spondylitis blood.

With regard to this clonotype: The antigen remains undetermined.

This CDR3 is built from 13 residues. Germline V gene sequence: CDR1 SGHTA, CDR2 FQGNSA. Trimming took 4 bases from V and 2 from J, leaving 6 bases between them. The receptor comes from a male donor with ankylosing spondylitis. The sequenced sample was blood, either unsorted or a sorted T cell fraction (not recorded which). This sequence joins TRBV7-2 and TRBJ1-5; no definite D call. DNA for the CDR3: TGTGCCAGCAGCTCTGAAGGCAATCAGCCCCAGCATTTT. Translated: CASSSEGNQPQHF.